At least ten counts were recorded for the clone carrying this T cell receptor beta chain. From germline, CDR1 is MGHRA and CDR2 YSYEKL. The CDR3 sequence is 13 residues long. V gave up 4 bases and J gave up 5 bases, with 11 bases separating them. This entry comes from a study of T-cell reconstitution after alpha-beta-depleted transplantation in children. Unique molecular identifiers were incorporated when the TCRbeta library was constructed. Using its own MiXCR run on the PCR reads, TCRdb lists one record per CDR3 protein. The data show fewer than 350,000 distinct CDR3 sequences, about a tenth seen once.

Specimen: PBMCs, collected before TCRalphabeta/CD19-depleted stem cell transplant. The genes are TRBV4-1 and TRBJ2-5; the D is unclear. The clonotype comes from a boy in the first two years of life with acute myeloid leukemia, due to receive a stem cell transplant. CDR3 nucleotide sequence: TGCGCCAGCAGCCTGAGCCAGCTGGAGACCCAGTACTTC. Protein sequence: CASSLSQLETQYF.